This T cell receptor beta chain is from a study of T cells in Graves' hyperthyroidism and ophthalmopathy. This clonotype appeared a few times. TCR beta CDR3 regions were amplified from RNA transcripts. The TCR CDR3 first-round RT-PCR relied on the HTBI primer set. MiXCR, applied by TCRdb to the multiplex PCR reads, yields one record per CDR3 protein. The sample has 400,000 to 550,000 distinct CDR3 sequences; around a quarter are singletons. The TCR was taken from a woman aged 25 to 39 with Graves' ophthalmopathy. Input material: blood.

In nucleotides, the CDR3 is TGTGCCACCGTAGGGGTTCCGGCTCAGCCCCAGCATTTT. Translated, it gives CATVGVPAQPQHF. This chain joins TRBV6-2 or TRBV6-3 and TRBJ1-5; D perhaps matches TRBD1 (5 bases). Trimming took off 10 bases at V and 6 bases at J, with 16 bases between the two ends. Germline CDR1 reads MNHEY; CDR2 reads SVGEGT. The CDR3 has 13 residues.